This T cell receptor (beta chain) is from a study of blood T cell repertoires in COVID-19. Here immunoSEQ multiplex PCR was the method, and the copy in TCRdb shows in-frame clones only, minus some. The sample contains roughly 500,000 clones, approximately 85% of which appear only once. The material sequenced was peripheral blood. This clonotype was obtained from a human donor in a cohort sampled during active COVID-19.

In DNA, the CDR3 is TGTGCCAGCAGTGGGAGACAGGTCAACAACGAGCAGTACTTC. Translated: CASSGRQVNNEQYF. The chain employs TRBV28 and TRBJ2-7; D possibly corresponds to TRBD1 (6 bases). Trimming cost V 5 bases and J 5 bases, with 16 bases left between them. Germline loops: CDR1 MDHEN, CDR2 SYDVKM. This CDR3 is built from 14 residues.